These 22 T cell receptor beta chains were all obtained from the same sample, sequenced in a study of blood T cell repertoires in COVID-19 (dated by TCRdb to the early 2020s). Library preparation was by the immunoSEQ multiplex PCR assay. The table comes from immuneACCESS by way of TCRdb, which keeps in-frame sequences with V and J called. Part of the clones is missing from these tables; in studies checked, under half for an unresolved V gene and the rest for unknown reasons. The sample data list about 220,000 clones, and 83% of these were observed just once. The ten largest clones take up about 4.8% of the sample. Sequences were obtained from PBMCs or T cells enriched from blood (not recorded which). The receptors derive from a woman aged 45 to 65 who had been exposed to COVID-19.

This clone was seen a handful of times. The J gene is TRBJ1-4, the V gene TRBV28, with a tentative D call TRBD1 (5 bases). CDR1 is MDHEN and CDR2 is SYDVKM in the germline V gene. CDR3 length: 15 residues. V shed 5 bases and J shed 3 bases, with 13 bases lying between them. The chain's CDR3 is CASSPGGTANEKLFF. The CDR3 nucleotides are TGTGCCAGCAGTCCTGGCGGGACTGCTAATGAAAAACTGTTTTTT.

The genes are TRBV4-3 and TRBJ2-1, with D possibly matching TRBD2 (5 bases). Between the trimmed V and J ends, which lost 6 bases and 6 bases, there was a span of 12 bases. The germline V gene encodes CDR1 LGHNA and CDR2 YSLEER. The CDR3 is 13 amino acids. CDR3 region: CASSEGRPNEQFF. CDR3 DNA sequence: TGCGCCAGCAGTGAGGGCCGCCCCAATGAGCAGTTCTTC.

The J gene is TRBJ1-5, the V gene TRBV19, with D possibly TRBD1 on 6 matching bases. CDR3 length: 16 residues. The V end was cut by 7 bases, the J end by 4 bases, with 20 bases between. Germline loops: CDR1 LNHDA, CDR2 SQIVND (reference sequence). The CDR3 protein is CASTTQGVRGNQPQHF. CDR3 nucleotide sequence: TGTGCCAGTACCACCCAAGGGGTGAGGGGGAATCAGCCCCAGCATTTT. The whole variable domain, filled in from reference TRBV19 and TRBJ1-5, reads DGGITQSPKYLFRKEGQNVTLSCEQNLNHDAMYWYRQDPGQGLRLIYYSQIVNDFQKGDIAEGYSVSREKKESFPLTVTSAQKNPTAFYLCASTTQGVRGNQPQHFGDGTRLSIL.

The rearrangement links TRBV5-1 to TRBJ1-1; no reliable D call. CDR3 length: 14 amino acids. Trimming took off 6 bases at V and 1 base at J, with 13 bases between the two ends. Looked up from germline, CDR1 is SGHRS and CDR2 is YFSETQ. CDR3 loop: CASKDGSGNTEAFF. The CDR3 bases are TGCGCCAGCAAGGACGGGAGTGGGAACACTGAAGCTTTCTTT.

The CDR3 DNA reads TGTGCCAGCAGCCGACAGGGGTACAATCAGCCCCAGCATTTT. This translates into CASSRQGYNQPQHF. The J gene is TRBJ1-5, the V gene TRBV27, with 8 bases that match TRBD1. V dropped 6 bases and J dropped 3; count of bases not matched to a gene: 4. This CDR3 comprises 14 residues. Germline-derived CDR1 and CDR2 are MNHEY and SMNVEV (reference sequence).

CDR3 amino acids: CASRSRGDPYGYTF. The CDR3 nucleotides read TGTGCCAGCAGGTCCCGGGGGGACCCCTATGGCTACACCTTC. The rearrangement uses TRBV5-8 and TRBJ1-2; a possible D gene is TRBD1 (5 bases). Germline CDR1 and CDR2: SGHTS and YDEGEE. V shed 5 bases and J shed 4 bases, with 15 bases lying between them. This CDR3 is 14 amino acids long.

J is TRBJ2-1 and V is TRBV5-1, with D maybe TRBD2 (6 bases). Germline lookup yields CDR1 SGHRS and CDR2 YFSETQ. This CDR3 is 16 amino acids long. V dropped 3 bases and J dropped 5 bases, with 18 bases sitting between them. Here the CDR3 DNA reads TGCGCCAGCAGCTCCGGGGACTCTCGGGGGAACAATGAGCAGTTCTTC. It is translated as CASSSGDSRGNNEQFF.

V usage is TRBV28 and J usage is TRBJ1-5, with D perhaps matching TRBD1 (6 bases). Germline V gene sequence: CDR1 MDHEN, CDR2 SYDVKM. V was trimmed by 1 base and J by 7 bases, leaving 14 bases between them. The length of the CDR3 is 15 residues. The DNA of the CDR3 is TGTGCCAGCAGTTTATATGGACAGAAGACCCAGCCCCAGCATTTT. It encodes CASSLYGQKTQPQHF.

The chain couples TRBV12-3 or TRBV12-4 to TRBJ1-3, with 7 nucleotides matching TRBD1. The trim removed 7 bases at V and 4 bases at J, leaving 4 bases unmatched. The CDR3 covers 13 residues. The CDR3 region is CASTRDRGNTIYF. CDR3 bases: TGTGCCAGCACCAGGGACAGAGGAAACACCATATATTTT.

The rearrangement joins TRBV19 to TRBJ1-5; D is unclear. The CDR3 length is 15 residues. Trimming pared 5 bases from V and 2 bases from J, leaving 13 bases between. The germline CDR1 and CDR2 sequences are LNHDA and SQIVND (reference sequence). The CDR3 region has the DNA TGTGCCAGTAGTTGGAGGCGCTCGGGCAATCAGCCCCAGCATTTT. Protein sequence: CASSWRRSGNQPQHF. Looking up the rest from reference TRBV19 and TRBJ1-5 gives the full variable domain: DGGITQSPKYLFRKEGQNVTLSCEQNLNHDAMYWYRQDPGQGLRLIYYSQIVNDFQKGDIAEGYSVSREKKESFPLTVTSAQKNPTAFYLCASSWRRSGNQPQHFGDGTRLSIL.

This chain uses TRBV11-2 with TRBJ2-5; D is possibly TRBD1 (6 bases). The V end was cut by 5 bases, the J end by 1 base, with 11 bases between. This CDR3 contains 14 residues. Per germline, CDR1 SGHAT and CDR2 FQNNGV. This CDR3 reads CASSHGQTQETQYF. DNA of the CDR3: TGTGCCAGCAGCCATGGACAGACCCAAGAGACCCAGTACTTC.

The rearrangement links TRBV2 to TRBJ1-5; D call uncertain. CDR1 is SNHLY and CDR2 is FYNNEI in the germline V gene. The CDR3 is 14 amino acids. The germline V and J ends were trimmed by 4 bases and 5 bases, with 12 bases remaining between them. Here the CDR3 reads CASSGRGGYQPQHF. In nucleotides, the CDR3 is TGTGCCAGCAGTGGTAGAGGCGGTTATCAGCCCCAGCATTTT.

This clone showed up just once. The rearrangement links TRBV5-3 to TRBJ2-3; 7 bases match TRBD1. TRBV5-3 belongs to the ORF category, with a function that is uncertain. The CDR3 is made up of 18 amino acids. V gave up 0 bases and J gave up 8 bases; unmatched junction bases: 18. DNA of the CDR3: TGTGCCAGAAGCTTGGCGGCACCGGACAGGAGCGATCTTAGTACGCAGTATTTT. Encoded protein: CARSLAAPDRSDLSTQYF.

This chain links TRBV24-1 with TRBJ1-1, with TRBD1 matching 8 bases. Germline V gene data show CDR1 as KGHDR and CDR2 as SFDVKD. V lost 3 bases and J lost 0; bases outside the gene matches: 2. This CDR3 comprises 15 residues. CDR3 coding DNA: TGTGCCACCAGTGATGGGACAGGACTGAACACTGAAGCTTTCTTT. It yields the protein CATSDGTGLNTEAFF.

This clone was detected a few times. The chain uses TRBV3-1 (or the pseudogene TRBV3-2) and TRBJ1-1, with TRBD1 identical over 8 bases. The V and J ends lost 4 bases and 5 bases, in that order; junction bases with no gene match: 12. The germline CDR1 and CDR2 sequences are LGHDT and YNNKEL (reference sequence). CDR3 length: 16 residues. The CDR3 sequence is CASSPDRDRGGTEAFF. In DNA, the CDR3 is TGTGCCAGCAGCCCGGACAGGGATAGGGGGGGGACTGAAGCTTTCTTT.

The chain employs TRBV28 and TRBJ1-1, with 9 bases fitting TRBD1. CDR1 is MDHEN, CDR2 SYDVKM, per germline. This CDR3 is 19 amino acids long. Germline trimming cut 3 bases from V and 5 bases from J; bases unmatched to any gene: 19. CDR3 residues: CASSFPPIPGTGRGTEAFF. CDR3 DNA sequence: TGTGCCAGCAGTTTTCCGCCGATTCCCGGGACAGGGAGAGGAACTGAAGCTTTCTTT.

This clone has only one observation. The chain combines TRBV11-1 with TRBJ2-3; 7 bases are a match to TRBD1. The CDR3 consists of 14 residues. Germline V gene lookup returns CDR1 SGHAT and CDR2 FQDESV (reference sequence). V shed 7 bases and J 0 bases; nucleotides not matched to a gene: 4. CDR3 amino acids: CASTGQASTDTQYF. CDR3 nucleotide sequence: TGTGCCAGCACCGGACAGGCTAGCACAGATACGCAGTATTTT.

This clone has just a few counts. The chain joins TRBV7-9 to TRBJ1-5; TRBD1 aligns across 8 bases. The length of the CDR3 is 15 residues. Germline CDR1 is SEHNR and CDR2 is FQNEAQ (reference sequence). The trim removed 3 bases at V and 5 bases at J, leaving 6 bases unmatched. The CDR3 region is CASSFWTGTDQPQHF. Here the CDR3 DNA reads TGTGCCAGCAGCTTCTGGACAGGGACGGATCAGCCCCAGCATTTT.

The chain recombines TRBV19 with TRBJ2-1, with D tentatively TRBD1 (6 bases). The germline gives CDR1 LNHDA, CDR2 SQIVND (reference sequence). The CDR3 length is 13 residues. V shed 6 bases and J shed 8 bases, with 14 bases lying between them. In DNA, the CDR3 is TGTGCCAGTAGCCGACAGGTTGGGGATGAGCAGTTCTTC. This codes for CASSRQVGDEQFF.

DNA for the CDR3: TGTGCCACCAGCAGAGATCTCCAGTCCAATCAGCCCCAGCATTTT. Translating gives CATSRDLQSNQPQHF. The chain links TRBV15 to TRBJ1-5; unclear D gene. Germline assignment: CDR1 LNHNV and CDR2 YYDKDF (reference sequence). Trimming removed 0 bases from V and 3 bases from J, with 9 bases in between. The CDR3 is 15 residues long.

The rearrangement uses TRBV5-1 and TRBJ2-7; 8 bases fit TRBD1. Germline V gives CDR1 SGHRS, CDR2 YFSETQ. Germline trimming cut 0 bases from V and 4 bases from J; bases unmatched to any gene: 6. CDR3 length equals 15 residues. CDR3 nucleotides: TGCGCCAGCAGCTTGGCAGGGGGCGGAGGGTACGAGCAGTACTTC. Its translation is CASSLAGGGGYEQYF. Combining the CDR3 with reference TRBV5-1 and TRBJ2-7 gives the whole variable domain KAGVTQTPRYLIKTRGQQVTLSCSPISGHRSVSWYQQTPGQGLQFLFEYFSETQRNKGNFPGRFSGRQFSNSRSEMNVSTLELGDSALYLCASSLAGGGGYEQYFGPGTRLTVT.

The V call is TRBV5-1, the J call TRBJ1-1; D is possibly TRBD1 (5 bases). CDR1 and CDR2 from the germline V gene are SGHRS and YFSETQ. The V gene lost 6 bases and the J gene lost 9 bases, with 15 bases spanning the gap. The CDR3 has 12 amino acids. The CDR3 nucleotides are TGCGCCAGCACAAACCCGGGGGTTCAAGCTTTCTTT. Translation gives CASTNPGVQAFF.